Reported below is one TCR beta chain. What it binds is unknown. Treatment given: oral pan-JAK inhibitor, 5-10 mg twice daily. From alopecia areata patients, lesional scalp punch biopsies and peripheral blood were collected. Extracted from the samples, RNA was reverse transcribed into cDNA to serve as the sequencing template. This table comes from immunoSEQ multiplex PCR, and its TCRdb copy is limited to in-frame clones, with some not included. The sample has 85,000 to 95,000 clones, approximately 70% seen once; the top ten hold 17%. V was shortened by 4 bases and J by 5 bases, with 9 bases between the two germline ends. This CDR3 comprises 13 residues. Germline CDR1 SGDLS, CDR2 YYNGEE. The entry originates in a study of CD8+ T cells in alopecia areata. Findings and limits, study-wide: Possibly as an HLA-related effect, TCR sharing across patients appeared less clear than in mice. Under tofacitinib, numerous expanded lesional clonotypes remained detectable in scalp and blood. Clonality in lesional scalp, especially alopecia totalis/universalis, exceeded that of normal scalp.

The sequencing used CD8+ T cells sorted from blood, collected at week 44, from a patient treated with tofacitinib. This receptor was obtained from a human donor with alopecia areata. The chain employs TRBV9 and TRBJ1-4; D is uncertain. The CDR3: CASSPTPNEKLFF. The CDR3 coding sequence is TGTGCCAGCAGCCCGACCCCAAATGAAAAACTGTTTTTT.